Presented here are 23 T cell receptor beta chains from one specimen sequenced in a study of blood T cell repertoires in COVID-19. Sequencing was performed with immunoSEQ multiplex PCR; in TCRdb, only in-frame clones are kept and a portion is missing. The data contain hundreds of thousands of clones, about nine tenths of them singletons. Sample: peripheral blood. Receptors originate from a woman aged 25 to 39 with COVID-19, enrolled during active disease.

This clone was counted only a few times. The gene calls are TRBV6-5 and TRBJ1-5; D ambiguous. Germline CDR1 is MNHEY and CDR2 is SVGAGI. The CDR3 length is 12 residues. The V gene lost 6 bases and the J gene lost 7 bases, with 10 bases spanning the gap. The chain's CDR3 is CASSPVPQPQHF. Here the CDR3 DNA reads TGTGCCAGCAGCCCAGTCCCCCAGCCCCAGCATTTT.

V usage is TRBV7-9 and J usage is TRBJ1-1, with D possibly matching TRBD1 (5 bases). CDR1 SEHNR and CDR2 FQNEAQ come from the germline V gene (reference sequence). The ends were cut back, 5 bases at V and 7 bases at J, with 8 bases in the middle. The CDR3 length is 11 residues. The CDR3 DNA follows: TGTGCCAGCAGCCGAGACAGTGAAGCTTTCTTT. Translating it yields CASSRDSEAFF.

The chain carries TRBV5-1 and TRBJ2-6; a possible D gene is TRBD1 (5 bases). This CDR3 contains 15 residues. V was clipped by 5 bases and J by 2 bases, with 11 bases between them. Per the germline V gene, CDR1 is SGHRS and CDR2 is YFSETQ. The CDR3 DNA reads as TGCGCCAGCAGAGGACCGACAGCTGGGGCCAACGTCCTGACTTTC. Protein sequence: CASRGPTAGANVLTF. Drawing the rest from reference TRBV5-1 and TRBJ2-6, the complete variable domain is KAGVTQTPRYLIKTRGQQVTLSCSPISGHRSVSWYQQTPGQGLQFLFEYFSETQRNKGNFPGRFSGRQFSNSRSEMNVSTLELGDSALYLCASRGPTAGANVLTFGAGSRLTVL.

This chain joins TRBV9 and TRBJ1-5; possibly TRBD1 for D (6 bases). There are 16 residues in the CDR3. Germline V lookup: CDR1 SGDLS, CDR2 YYNGEE. Trimming took off 3 bases at V and 0 bases at J, with 13 bases between the two ends. CDR3 bases: TGTGCCAGCAGCGCGGGGACACCATATAGCAATCAGCCCCAGCATTTT. Residues: CASSAGTPYSNQPQHF.

On this clone itself: Other DNA sequences in this specimen translate into the identical CDR3. The chain couples TRBV7-9 to TRBJ1-2, with 9 bases identical to TRBD1. Unmatched junction bases numbered 2, after V lost 1 base and J lost 2 bases. The CDR3 sequence is 15 residues long. Germline CDR1 reads SEHNR; CDR2 reads FQNEAQ (reference sequence). CDR3 DNA sequence: TGTGCCAGCAGCTTAGGCGACAGGGGGAACTATGGCTACACCTTC. Translated: CASSLGDRGNYGYTF.

J is TRBJ2-4 and V is TRBV2, with TRBD1 matching 7 bases. The V segment lost 2 bases and the J segment 2 bases; nucleotides outside the gene matches: 6. The CDR3 has 16 amino acids. Germline V gene sequence: CDR1 SNHLY, CDR2 FYNNEI. CDR3 region: CASSETIQGPKNIQYF. DNA for the CDR3: TGTGCCAGCAGTGAAACCATACAGGGGCCCAAAAACATTCAGTACTTC.

The CDR3 DNA reads TGTGCCAGCAGCCAAGGACACGGGAACACTGAAGCTTTCTTT. It yields the protein CASSQGHGNTEAFF. This chain uses TRBV3-1 (or the pseudogene TRBV3-2) with TRBJ1-1; the D is unclear. V was shortened by 1 base and J by 1 base, with 7 bases between the two germline ends. The CDR3 is made up of 14 amino acids. CDR1 and CDR2 from the germline V gene are LGHDT and YNNKEL (reference sequence).

The rearrangement joins TRBV27 to TRBJ1-2, with TRBD1 as a possible D gene (5 bases). CDR1 is MNHEY and CDR2 is SMNVEV in the germline V gene (reference sequence). This CDR3 is built from 13 residues. Trimming took off 8 bases at V and 5 bases at J, with 15 bases between the two ends. The CDR3 reads CASGWGRQYGYTF. The CDR3 nucleotides are TGTGCCAGCGGGTGGGGCAGACAGTATGGCTACACCTTC.

The chain uses TRBV5-4 and TRBJ2-7; D is perhaps TRBD2 (6 bases). CDR1 SGHNT and CDR2 YYREEE come from the germline V gene (reference sequence). The CDR3 covers 14 residues. The V and J ends lost 0 bases and 3 bases respectively, with 10 bases between them. The CDR3 nucleotides are TGTGCCAGCAGCTTGGGGATGGGGGGCTACGAGCAGTACTTC. Protein: CASSLGMGGYEQYF.

This sequence joins TRBV11-2 and TRBJ2-1, with 7 positions matching TRBD2. The CDR3 extends over 15 amino acids. From germline, CDR1 is SGHAT and CDR2 FQNNGV. V lost 5 bases to trimming and J lost 4 bases; unmatched junction nucleotides: 8. Written as DNA, the CDR3 is TGTGCCAGCAGCCCGATGGGGGGGGGATACAATGAGCAGTTCTTC. Its protein product is CASSPMGGGYNEQFF.

The chain combines TRBV5-4 with TRBJ2-5; D may be TRBD2 (7 bases). This CDR3 is 13 amino acids long. CDR1 and CDR2 from the germline V gene are SGHNT and YYREEE (reference sequence). V was trimmed by 3 bases and J by 5 bases, leaving 11 bases between them. The CDR3 is CASSWAGAETQYF. The CDR3 DNA reads TGTGCCAGCAGCTGGGCGGGGGCGGAGACCCAGTACTTC.

V is TRBV7-6 and J is TRBJ1-1; 9 nucleotides match TRBD1. This CDR3 spans 14 amino acids. With V trimmed by 7 bases and J by 8 bases, 11 bases remained unmatched. The germline CDR1 and CDR2 sequences are SGHVS and FNYEAQ. The CDR3 here is CASTPYTGGTEAFF. DNA of the CDR3: TGTGCCAGCACCCCATACACAGGGGGCACGGAAGCTTTCTTT.

The V and J genes are TRBV18 and TRBJ1-1; TRBD1 aligns across 9 bases. Germline V gene data show CDR1 as KGHSH and CDR2 as LQKENI. The CDR3 runs 15 residues. V gave up 3 bases and J gave up 10 bases; unmatched junction bases: 12. The CDR3 DNA reads as TGTGCCAGCTCACCGACAGGGGGTCTCATTACTTTAGCTTTCTTT. Its protein product is CASSPTGGLITLAFF. Full variable domain (remainder filled in from reference TRBV18 and TRBJ1-1): NAGVMQNPRHLVRRRGQEARLRCSPMKGHSHVYWYRQLPEEGLKFMVYLQKENIIDESGMPKERFSAEFPKEGPSILRIQQVVRGDSAAYFCASSPTGGLITLAFFGQGTRLTVV.

This chain connects TRBV2 to TRBJ1-5, with 8 nucleotides matching TRBD1. Trimming cost V 6 bases and J 6 bases; bases outside gene matches: 7. CDR3 length: 14 residues. Germline CDR1 is SNHLY and CDR2 is FYNNEI. For the CDR3, the DNA is TGTGCCAGCAGCGCGGACAGGGTTAGTCAGCCCCAGCATTTT. Protein: CASSADRVSQPQHF.

The rearrangement links TRBV6-4 to TRBJ2-1, with TRBD2 matching over 9 bases. The V gene end was trimmed by 3 bases and the J gene end by 3 bases; junction bases not matched to a gene: 3. Germline CDR1 and CDR2: MRHNA and SNTAGT. The CDR3 has 15 amino acids. The CDR3 spells CASSESGGIYNEQFF. CDR3 in DNA: TGTGCCAGCAGTGAGAGCGGGGGGATCTACAATGAGCAGTTCTTC.

The chain is built from TRBV5-4 and TRBJ2-5; D possibly corresponds to TRBD1 (6 bases). The germline V and J ends were trimmed by 0 bases and 5 bases, with 11 bases remaining between them. Germline CDR1 SGHNT, CDR2 YYREEE (reference sequence). The CDR3 totals 14 residues. Here the CDR3 DNA reads TGTGCCAGCAGCTTGGGGTCTCAGGGGGAGACCCAGTACTTC. This sequence encodes CASSLGSQGETQYF.

The chain couples TRBV3-1 (or the pseudogene TRBV3-2) to TRBJ1-2; 11 bases agree with TRBD1. V gave up 2 bases and J gave up 4 bases; unmatched junction bases: 6. CDR3 length equals 16 residues. In germline, CDR1 is LGHDT, CDR2 YNNKEL (reference sequence). CDR3 in DNA: TGTGCCAGCAGCCAAACGCGGACAGGGGGCGCCTATGGCTACACCTTC. It specifies CASSQTRTGGAYGYTF.

The chain couples TRBV13 to TRBJ1-2, with 7 bases matching TRBD1. Germline values: CDR1 PRHDT, CDR2 FYEKMQ (reference sequence). The CDR3 length is 15 residues. The ends lost 5 bases at V and 0 bases at J; junction bases unmatched: 6. The CDR3 nucleotides are TGTGCCAGCAGCCCCGGACAGGCGCCTAACTATGGCTACACCTTC. It yields the protein CASSPGQAPNYGYTF.

The chain combines TRBV29-1 with TRBJ1-1; D is unresolved. There are 12 residues in the CDR3. Germline CDR1 SQVTM, CDR2 ANQGSEA. Trimming took off 5 bases at V and 5 bases at J, with 12 bases between the two ends. This CDR3 reads CSVQGMETEAFF. DNA of the CDR3: TGCAGCGTTCAAGGGATGGAGACTGAAGCTTTCTTT.

Worth noting for this clone: This specimen includes other DNA sequences encoding the same CDR3. V gene TRBV5-1 combines with J gene TRBJ1-6, with D tentatively TRBD1 (5 bases). The germline gives CDR1 SGHRS, CDR2 YFSETQ. Trimming took off 4 bases at V and 8 bases at J, with 16 bases between the two ends. This CDR3 region has 15 residues. CDR3 sequence (DNA): TGCGCCAGCAGCCTCGGGCAGGGAGGTTATTCACCCCTCCACTTT. It yields the protein CASSLGQGGYSPLHF.

Remarks on this clone: At the DNA level, this CDR3 is encoded by other sequences in the same sample as well. This chain joins TRBV2 and TRBJ2-1; 8 bases are a match to TRBD1. V was pared by 2 bases and J by 4 bases, with 1 base of the junction left unmatched. The germline CDR1 and CDR2 sequences are SNHLY and FYNNEI. The CDR3 spans 14 residues. DNA for the CDR3: TGTGCCAGCAGTGAACAGGGGGCTTACAATGAGCAGTTCTTC. It yields the protein CASSEQGAYNEQFF.

The J gene is TRBJ2-3, the V gene TRBV14; the D is unclear. Germline assignment: CDR1 SGHDN and CDR2 FVKESK. The CDR3 is made up of 12 amino acids. Trimming took off 7 bases at V and 2 bases at J, with 7 bases between the two ends. In DNA, the CDR3 is TGTGCCAGCAACCACAACACAGATACGCAGTATTTT. As protein: CASNHNTDTQYF.

The DNA of the CDR3 is TGTGCCAGCAGCCAGGCCGGGACAGAGGGTTTCTCTGGCTACACCTTC. Residues: CASSQAGTEGFSGYTF. This chain connects TRBV5-6 to TRBJ1-2, with 7 bases identical to TRBD1. This CDR3 has 16 amino acids. Germline CDR1 SGHDT, CDR2 YYEEEE. V gave up 4 bases and J gave up 7 bases; unmatched junction bases: 16.